This TCR beta chain stems from a study of cytomegalovirus exposure and HLA in healthy donors. The study, taken as a whole, reports: Confirmation in vitro established that three CMV-associated chains were specific for CMV antigens. Researchers counted around 150 TCR beta chains as cytomegalovirus-associated. Cytomegalovirus status, reportedly, was diagnosed with high specificity and sensitivity by the classifier.

To note about this clone: Its specificity is not known.

Sequencing used immunoSEQ multiplex PCR; TCRdb keeps in-frame clones, though not all of them. The sample records some 180,000 clones, approximately 89% being singletons. Germline CDR1 and CDR2: LNHDA and SQIVND (reference sequence). V shed 4 bases and J 8 bases; nucleotides not matched to a gene: 10. The CDR3 has 14 residues. The donors were members of the validation cohort comprising about 130 subjects, separate from the roughly 670-subject first cohort. The sequence derives from a man in his thirties or forties in good health and CMV-seropositive. Sequencing was done on a sample of PBMCs. The chain links TRBV19 to TRBJ1-2; TRBD1 matches at 7 bases. In nucleotides, the CDR3 is TGTGCCAGTAGTAAGGCACAGGGGTTCGACGGCTACACCTTC. This sequence encodes CASSKAQGFDGYTF.